The text below deals with one T cell receptor beta chain. This sample is drawn from a study of blood T cell repertoires in COVID-19. V dropped 0 bases and J dropped 2 bases, with 10 bases sitting between them. The CDR3 loop spans 15 amino acids. The germline V gene has CDR1 MNHEY and CDR2 SVGEGT. The table came from immunoSEQ multiplex PCR; TCRdb's copy has only in-frame clones and leaves some out. The sample consists of under 200,000 clones, approximately 85% of them appearing once. Sequenced material: peripheral blood. This sequence was found in a man aged 60 to 75 who had recovered from COVID-19. The J gene is TRBJ1-1, the V gene TRBV6-2 or TRBV6-3, with D possibly TRBD1 on 6 matching bases. The CDR3 DNA is TGTGCCAGCAGTTACTCGACCAGGGGTAACACTGAAGCTTTCTTT. This sequence encodes CASSYSTRGNTEAFF.